What follows are 25 T cell receptor beta chains derived from one specimen sequenced in a study of human T cells and chemical hapten exposure. TCRdb re-analysed the 5' RACE reads in MiXCR, keeping a single row per CDR3 protein. The sample has more than 140,000 distinct CDR3 sequences, roughly 4% seen once. Someone pulled total RNA out of unfractionated whole blood. Receptor source: a female donor in good health.

At least ten counts were recorded for this clonotype. This chain links TRBV10-3 with TRBJ2-1; TRBD1 might be the D (6 bases). V lost 10 bases and J 1 base, leaving 11 bases between the germline ends. This CDR3 comprises 13 residues. Germline values: CDR1 ENHRY, CDR2 SYGVKD. The CDR3 nucleotides are TGTGCCACGAGACAGGATTCCTACAATGAGCAGTTCTTC. Translated, it gives CATRQDSYNEQFF.

At least ten counts were recorded for this clonotype. The rearrangement uses TRBV29-1 and TRBJ2-5; possible D gene TRBD1, 5 bases. The CDR3 length is 13 residues. CDR1 and CDR2 from the germline V gene are SQVTM and ANQGSEA. The ends were cut back, 7 bases at V and 0 bases at J, with 12 bases in the middle. The chain's CDR3 is CSGQKGHQETQYF. The CDR3 DNA reads TGCAGCGGGCAGAAGGGGCACCAAGAGACCCAGTACTTC.

In its sample, this clonotype was seen many times. The CDR3 coding sequence is TGCAGCGTTGCCAACGGCCCAGAAACTGAAGCTTTCTTT. Its protein is CSVANGPETEAFF. The rearrangement uses TRBV29-1 and TRBJ1-1, with D hard to call. Germline V gene lookup returns CDR1 SQVTM and CDR2 ANQGSEA. The V and J ends lost 4 bases and 5 bases respectively, with 14 bases between them. There are 13 residues in the CDR3.

This clonotype was counted many times. The chain carries TRBV9 and TRBJ2-7; TRBD1 aligns across 9 bases. CDR1 and CDR2 from the germline V gene are SGDLS and YYNGEE. V was clipped by 0 bases and J by 1 base; unmatched bases: 17. The CDR3 runs 20 residues. The CDR3 loop reads CASSVVKFNRGHLGSYEQYF. As DNA, the CDR3 is TGTGCCAGCAGCGTAGTTAAATTTAACAGGGGGCATTTAGGGTCCTACGAGCAGTACTTC.

Many counts were recorded for this clonotype. The chain combines TRBV27 with TRBJ2-2; the D is unclear. The CDR3 is made up of 13 amino acids. V gave up 3 bases and J gave up 4 bases, with 6 bases separating them. Germline assignment: CDR1 MNHEY and CDR2 SMNVEV (reference sequence). CDR3 residues: CASSFGATGELFF. Here the CDR3 DNA reads TGTGCCAGCAGTTTCGGAGCCACCGGGGAGCTGTTTTTT.

This clonotype came up a few times. J is TRBJ2-3 and V is TRBV29-1; D is possibly TRBD1 (5 bases). Germline lookup yields CDR1 SQVTM and CDR2 ANQGSEA. The CDR3 sequence is 15 residues long. Trimming took 0 bases from V and 1 from J, leaving 11 bases between them. The CDR3 sequence: CSVEDRVRGTDTQYF. As DNA, the CDR3 is TGCAGCGTTGAAGATCGGGTCAGGGGCACAGATACGCAGTATTTT.

A note on this clonotype: One base away lies a much larger clone, so this may be a sequencing read error. The CDR3 reads CASSQRGHEKLCF. The CDR3 bases are TGTGCCAGCAGCCAACGGGGGCACGAAAAACTGTGTTTT. The chain employs TRBV3-1 and TRBJ1-4, with D perhaps matching TRBD1 (6 bases). The V gene's germline CDR1 is LGHDT and CDR2 YNNKEL (reference sequence). The length of the CDR3 is 13 residues.

This clonotype was seen more than once but under ten times. This sequence joins TRBV5-1 and TRBJ1-5, with D perhaps TRBD1 (5 bases). Germline V CDR1 and CDR2: SGHRS, YFSETQ. Trimming took 2 bases from V and 4 from J, leaving 10 bases between them. This CDR3 has 14 residues. The CDR3 DNA is TGCGCCAGCAGCTTTTCGGGGGGAAATCAGCCCCAGCATTTT. Its protein is CASSFSGGNQPQHF.

This clonotype was counted many times. The chain is built from TRBV6-5 and TRBJ2-1; the match to TRBD2 covers 9 bases. CDR3 length: 13 residues. With V trimmed by 6 bases and J by 4 bases, 1 base remained unmatched. Germline V lookup: CDR1 MNHEY, CDR2 SVGAGI. CDR3 DNA sequence: TGTGCCAGCAGAGCGGGGGGTTACAATGAGCAGTTCTTC. It yields the protein CASRAGGYNEQFF.

This clonotype was recorded at least ten times. DNA for the CDR3: TGTGCCAGCAGGTTACAGGGGGCAGGGAACACTGAAGCTTTCTTT. It specifies CASRLQGAGNTEAFF. The chain carries TRBV6-5 and TRBJ1-1, with 9 bases that match TRBD1. V lost 6 bases to trimming and J lost 1 base; unmatched junction nucleotides: 6. The length of the CDR3 is 15 residues. The germline gives CDR1 MNHEY, CDR2 SVGAGI.

This clonotype was seen more than once but under ten times. This chain joins TRBV9 and TRBJ1-6, with unresolved D. There are 17 residues in the CDR3. Germline V gives CDR1 SGDLS, CDR2 YYNGEE. The V end was cut by 4 bases, the J end by 6 bases, with 20 bases between. The CDR3 coding sequence is TGTGCCAGCAGCACTTACGATTCGGAGGCGCGTAATTCACCCCTCCACTTT. Amino acid sequence: CASSTYDSEARNSPLHF.

This clonotype was seen ten or more times. The rearrangement uses TRBV5-5 and TRBJ2-1, with 11 bases that match TRBD2. Looked up from germline, CDR1 is SGHKS and CDR2 is YYEKEE (reference sequence). Trimming cost V 4 bases and J 4 bases; bases outside gene matches: 4. This CDR3 comprises 15 residues. The CDR3 DNA sequence: TGTGCCAGCAGCAACCTAGCGGGGGGATACAATGAGCAGTTCTTC. Protein product: CASSNLAGGYNEQFF.

The sample holds many counts of this clonotype. The CDR3 loop is CASSSGWRSYNSPLHF. DNA for the CDR3: TGTGCCAGCAGTTCAGGGTGGAGGTCCTATAATTCACCCCTCCACTTT. The chain employs TRBV28 and TRBJ1-6; D possibly corresponds to TRBD1 (5 bases). V lost 4 bases and J 1 base, leaving 11 bases between the germline ends. From germline, CDR1 is MDHEN and CDR2 SYDVKM. This CDR3 is 16 amino acids long.

Here the CDR3 reads CASNRGRNTEAFF. Here the CDR3 DNA reads TGTGCCAGCAATAGGGGAAGGAACACTGAAGCTTTCTTT. The V call is TRBV28, the J call TRBJ1-1, with TRBD1 as a possible D gene (5 bases). Trimming stripped 7 bases from V and 1 base from J, with 10 bases between. Looked up from germline, CDR1 is MDHEN and CDR2 is SYDVKM. The CDR3 consists of 13 residues.

This clonotype was recorded many times. CDR3 in amino acids: CASSPGTGGEWDYGYTF. Written as DNA, the CDR3 is TGTGCCAGCAGCCCCGGGACAGGGGGTGAATGGGACTATGGCTACACCTTC. The rearrangement links TRBV7-6 to TRBJ1-2; TRBD1 matches 11 bases. The CDR3 is 17 residues long. From germline, CDR1 is SGHVS and CDR2 FNYEAQ. Trimming at V came to 5 bases and at J to 3 bases, leaving 11 bases not matched to a gene.

At least ten counts were recorded for this clonotype. The CDR3 DNA sequence: TGCAGTGCCACTGGGGGTAGCGGGGGGGCGACGCAGTATTTT. Protein product: CSATGGSGGATQYF. V gene TRBV20-1 combines with J gene TRBJ2-3, with 11 bases aligning to TRBD2. The CDR3 has 14 amino acids. The junction had 11 bases not matched to a gene; V was cut back by 6 bases and J by 9 bases. The germline V gene encodes CDR1 DFQATT and CDR2 SNEGSKA (reference sequence).

This clonotype has a count of ten or more. The V call is TRBV18, the J call TRBJ2-7; possibly TRBD1 for D (7 bases). Between the trimmed V and J ends, which lost 3 bases and 7 bases, there was a span of 13 bases. The CDR3 has 13 amino acids. Germline V lookup: CDR1 KGHSH, CDR2 LQKENI. The chain's CDR3 is CASSPGRGEEQYF. CDR3 DNA sequence: TGTGCCAGCTCACCGGGCAGGGGGGAAGAGCAGTACTTC.

The sample holds many counts of this clonotype. The chain uses TRBV20-1 and TRBJ1-2; D uncertain. Germline assignment: CDR1 DFQATT and CDR2 SNEGSKA (reference sequence). The CDR3 runs to 14 residues. Trimming shortened V by 3 bases and J by 2 bases, and 13 bases separated the two germline ends. CDR3 region: CSASRFGVNYGYTF. CDR3 DNA: TGCAGTGCTAGTAGGTTCGGGGTCAACTATGGCTACACCTTC.

At least ten counts were recorded for this clonotype. The CDR3 loop is CASNRDSLYQETQYF. The CDR3 DNA sequence: TGTGCCAGCAACAGGGACTCGCTATACCAAGAGACCCAGTACTTC. The rearrangement joins TRBV5-5 to TRBJ2-5, with D possibly being TRBD1 or TRBD2 (6 bases each). This CDR3 has 15 residues. The V end lost 6 bases, the J end lost 0 bases, and 15 bases lay between the germline ends. Per germline, CDR1 SGHKS and CDR2 YYEKEE (reference sequence).

This clonotype was observed at least ten times. This chain joins TRBV28 and TRBJ1-2; 7 bases line up with TRBD1. Germline-derived CDR1 and CDR2 are MDHEN and SYDVKM. The length of the CDR3 is 13 residues. Trimming removed 10 bases from V and 5 bases from J; junction bases left unmatched: 10. CDR3 in amino acids: CATLQGKYYGYTF. CDR3 bases: TGTGCCACTCTACAGGGGAAGTATTATGGCTACACCTTC.

The J gene is TRBJ1-1, the V gene TRBV7-9; TRBD1 matches at 7 bases. Trimming removed 5 bases from V and 11 bases from J; junction bases left unmatched: 14. Germline-derived CDR1 and CDR2 are SEHNR and FQNEAQ (reference sequence). This CDR3 contains 14 residues. This chain's CDR3 is CASSTTGDDGRAFF. The CDR3 bases are TGTGCCAGCAGCACAACAGGGGATGACGGGAGGGCTTTCTTT.

This clonotype has at least ten counts. The rearrangement links TRBV7-3 to TRBJ1-2; 9 nucleotides agree with TRBD1. The germline V gene has CDR1 SGHTA and CDR2 FQGTGA. This CDR3 is 15 amino acids long. Trimming removed 5 bases from V and 8 bases from J; junction bases left unmatched: 12. DNA of the CDR3: TGTGCCAGCAGCCCACAAACCGGGACAGGGTCCGGCTACACCTTC. Translation gives CASSPQTGTGSGYTF.

The CDR3 nucleotides read TGTGCCAGCAGCCCCAATAATTGCGGACCTGAAGCTTTCTTT. Translating it yields CASSPNNCGPEAFF. J is TRBJ1-1 and V is TRBV7-9; D is undetermined. The CDR3 length is 14 residues. Trimming left V 5 bases short and J 6 bases short, with 16 bases between. Germline V gene lookup returns CDR1 SEHNR and CDR2 FQNEAQ (reference sequence).

J is TRBJ1-2 and V is TRBV20-1; 7 positions agree with TRBD1. CDR1 DFQATT and CDR2 SNEGSKA come from the germline V gene (reference sequence). After removal of 6 bases from V and 2 bases from J, the junction contained 18 bases not matched to a gene. The CDR3 runs to 17 residues. The CDR3 DNA is TGCAGTGCACTTCTCGAGGTACAGGGGCGTGGGAACTATGGCTACACCTTC. Translating gives CSALLEVQGRGNYGYTF.

This clonotype was seen ten or more times. The chain is built from TRBV13 and TRBJ1-6; D is uncertain. Germline values: CDR1 PRHDT, CDR2 FYEKMQ (reference sequence). Trimming took 4 bases from V and 7 from J, leaving 14 bases between them. The CDR3 consists of 15 residues. CDR3 loop: CASSSQRGINSPLHF. The CDR3 nucleotides are TGTGCCAGCAGCTCTCAAAGAGGAATCAATTCACCCCTCCACTTT.